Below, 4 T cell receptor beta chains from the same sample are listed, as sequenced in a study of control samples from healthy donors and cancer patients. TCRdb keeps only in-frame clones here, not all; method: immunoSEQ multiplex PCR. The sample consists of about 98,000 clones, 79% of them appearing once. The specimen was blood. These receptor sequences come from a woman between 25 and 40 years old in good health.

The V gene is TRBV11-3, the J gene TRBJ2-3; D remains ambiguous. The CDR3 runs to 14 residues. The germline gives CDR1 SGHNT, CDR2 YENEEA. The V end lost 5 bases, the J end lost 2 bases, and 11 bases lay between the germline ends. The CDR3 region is CASSRDEFTDTQYF. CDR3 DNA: TGTGCCAGCAGCAGAGACGAGTTCACAGATACGCAGTATTTT.

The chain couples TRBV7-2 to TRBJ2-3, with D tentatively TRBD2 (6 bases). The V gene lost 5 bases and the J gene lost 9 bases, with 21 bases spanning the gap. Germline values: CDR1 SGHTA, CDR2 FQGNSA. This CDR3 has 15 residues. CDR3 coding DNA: TGTGCCAGCAGCAGAGATCGGCGGGACCTCGGAACGCAGTATTTT. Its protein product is CASSRDRRDLGTQYF.

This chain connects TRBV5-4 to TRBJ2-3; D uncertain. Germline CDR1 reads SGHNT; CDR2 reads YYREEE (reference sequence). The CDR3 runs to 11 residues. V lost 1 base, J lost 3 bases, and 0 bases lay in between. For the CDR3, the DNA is TGTGCCAGCAGCTTGACAGATACGCAGTATTTT. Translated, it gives CASSLTDTQYF.

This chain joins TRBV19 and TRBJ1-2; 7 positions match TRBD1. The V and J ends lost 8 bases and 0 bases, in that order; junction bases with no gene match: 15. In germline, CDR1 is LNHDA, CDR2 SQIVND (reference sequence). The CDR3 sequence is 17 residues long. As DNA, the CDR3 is TGTGCCAGTCACCCAGGGGGGGCTCGACAAGCTAACTATGGCTACACCTTC. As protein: CASHPGGARQANYGYTF.